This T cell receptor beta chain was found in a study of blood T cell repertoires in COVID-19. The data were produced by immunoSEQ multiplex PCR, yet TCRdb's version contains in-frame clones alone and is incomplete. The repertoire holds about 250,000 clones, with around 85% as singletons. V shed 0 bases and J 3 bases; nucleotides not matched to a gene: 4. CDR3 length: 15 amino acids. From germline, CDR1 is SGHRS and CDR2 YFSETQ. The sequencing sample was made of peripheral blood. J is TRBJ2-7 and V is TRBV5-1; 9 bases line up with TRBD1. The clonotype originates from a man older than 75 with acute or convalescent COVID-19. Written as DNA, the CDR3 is TGCGCCAGCAGCTTGGTGGACAGGGGACTCTACGAGCAGTACTTC. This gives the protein CASSLVDRGLYEQYF.